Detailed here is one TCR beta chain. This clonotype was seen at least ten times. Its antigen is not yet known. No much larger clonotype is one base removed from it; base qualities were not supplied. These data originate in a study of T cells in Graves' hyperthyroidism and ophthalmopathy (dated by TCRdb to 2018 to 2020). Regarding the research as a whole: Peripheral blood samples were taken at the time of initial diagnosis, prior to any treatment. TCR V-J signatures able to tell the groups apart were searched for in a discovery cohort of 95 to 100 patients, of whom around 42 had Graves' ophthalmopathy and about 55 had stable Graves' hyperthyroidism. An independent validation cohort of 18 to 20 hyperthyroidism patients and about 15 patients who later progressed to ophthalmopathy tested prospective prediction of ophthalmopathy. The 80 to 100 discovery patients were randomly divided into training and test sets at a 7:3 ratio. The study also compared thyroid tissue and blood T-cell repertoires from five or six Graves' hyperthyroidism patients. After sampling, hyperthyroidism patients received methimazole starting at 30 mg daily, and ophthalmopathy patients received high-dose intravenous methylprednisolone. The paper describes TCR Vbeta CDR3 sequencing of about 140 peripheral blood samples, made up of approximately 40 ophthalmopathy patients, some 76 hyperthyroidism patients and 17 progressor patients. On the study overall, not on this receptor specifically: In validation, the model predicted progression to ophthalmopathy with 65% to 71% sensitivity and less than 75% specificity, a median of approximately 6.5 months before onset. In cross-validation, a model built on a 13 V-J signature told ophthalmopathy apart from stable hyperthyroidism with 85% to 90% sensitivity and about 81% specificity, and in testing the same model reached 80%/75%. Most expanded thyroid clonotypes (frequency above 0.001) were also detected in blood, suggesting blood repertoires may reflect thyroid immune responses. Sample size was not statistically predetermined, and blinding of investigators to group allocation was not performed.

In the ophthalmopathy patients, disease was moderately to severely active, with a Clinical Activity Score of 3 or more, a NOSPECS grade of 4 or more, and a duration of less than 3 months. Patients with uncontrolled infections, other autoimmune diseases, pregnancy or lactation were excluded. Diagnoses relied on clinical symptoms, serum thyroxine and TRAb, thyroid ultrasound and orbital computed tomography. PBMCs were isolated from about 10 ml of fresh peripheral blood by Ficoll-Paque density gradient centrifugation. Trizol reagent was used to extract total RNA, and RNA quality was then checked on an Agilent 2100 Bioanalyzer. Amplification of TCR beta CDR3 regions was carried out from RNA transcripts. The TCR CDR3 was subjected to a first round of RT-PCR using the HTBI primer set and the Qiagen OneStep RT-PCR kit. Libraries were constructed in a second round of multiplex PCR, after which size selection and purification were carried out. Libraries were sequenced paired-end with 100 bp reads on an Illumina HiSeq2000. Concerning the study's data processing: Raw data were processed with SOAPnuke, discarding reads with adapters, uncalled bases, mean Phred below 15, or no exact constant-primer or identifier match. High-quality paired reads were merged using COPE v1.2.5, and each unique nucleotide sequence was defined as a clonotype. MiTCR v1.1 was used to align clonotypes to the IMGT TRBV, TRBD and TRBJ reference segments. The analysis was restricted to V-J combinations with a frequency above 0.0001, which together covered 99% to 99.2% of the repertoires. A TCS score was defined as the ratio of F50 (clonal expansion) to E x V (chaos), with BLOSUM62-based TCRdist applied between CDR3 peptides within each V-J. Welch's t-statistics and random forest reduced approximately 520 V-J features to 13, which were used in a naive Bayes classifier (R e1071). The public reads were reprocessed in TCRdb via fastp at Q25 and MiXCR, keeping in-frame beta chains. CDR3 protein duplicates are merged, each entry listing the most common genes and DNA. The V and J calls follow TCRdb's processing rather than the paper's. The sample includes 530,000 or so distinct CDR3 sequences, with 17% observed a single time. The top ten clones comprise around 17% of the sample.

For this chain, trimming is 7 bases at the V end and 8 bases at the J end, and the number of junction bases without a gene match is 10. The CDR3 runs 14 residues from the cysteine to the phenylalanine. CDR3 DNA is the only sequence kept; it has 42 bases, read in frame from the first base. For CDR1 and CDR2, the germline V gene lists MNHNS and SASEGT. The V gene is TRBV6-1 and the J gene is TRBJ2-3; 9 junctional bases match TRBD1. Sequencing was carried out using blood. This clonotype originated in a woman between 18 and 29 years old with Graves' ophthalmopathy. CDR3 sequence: CASKTGTGKTTQYF. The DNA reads TGTGCCAGCAAAACGGGGACAGGGAAGACTACGCAGTATTTT.